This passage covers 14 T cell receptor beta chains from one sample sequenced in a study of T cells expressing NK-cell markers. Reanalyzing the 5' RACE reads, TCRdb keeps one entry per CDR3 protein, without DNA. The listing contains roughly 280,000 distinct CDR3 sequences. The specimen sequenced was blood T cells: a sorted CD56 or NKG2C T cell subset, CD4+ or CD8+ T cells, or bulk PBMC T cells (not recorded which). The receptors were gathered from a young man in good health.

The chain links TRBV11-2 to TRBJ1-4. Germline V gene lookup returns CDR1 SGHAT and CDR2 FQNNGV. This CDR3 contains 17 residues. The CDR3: CASSLDGYDATNEKLFF.

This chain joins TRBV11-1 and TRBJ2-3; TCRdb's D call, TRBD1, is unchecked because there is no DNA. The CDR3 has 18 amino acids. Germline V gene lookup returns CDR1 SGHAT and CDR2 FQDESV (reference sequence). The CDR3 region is CASSPREPGQKSTDTQYF.

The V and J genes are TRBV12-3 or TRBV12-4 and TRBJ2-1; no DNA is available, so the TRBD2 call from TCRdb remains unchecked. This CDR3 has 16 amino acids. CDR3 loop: CASRPEVAGVGNEQFF.

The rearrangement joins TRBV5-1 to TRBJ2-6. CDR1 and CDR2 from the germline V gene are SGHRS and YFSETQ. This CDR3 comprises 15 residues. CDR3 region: CASRRTDSGANVLTF.

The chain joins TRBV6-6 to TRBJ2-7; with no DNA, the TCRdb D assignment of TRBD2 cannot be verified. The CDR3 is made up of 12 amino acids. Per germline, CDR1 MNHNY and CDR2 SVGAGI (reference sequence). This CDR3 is CASSHRLAEQYF.

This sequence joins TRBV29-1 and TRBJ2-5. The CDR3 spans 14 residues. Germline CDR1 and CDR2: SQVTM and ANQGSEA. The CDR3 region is CSVSGHKVGETQYF.

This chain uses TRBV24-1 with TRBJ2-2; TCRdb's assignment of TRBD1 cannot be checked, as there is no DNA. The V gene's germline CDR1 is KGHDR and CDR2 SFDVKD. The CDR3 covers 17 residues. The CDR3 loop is CATSDPPGGRLTGELFF.

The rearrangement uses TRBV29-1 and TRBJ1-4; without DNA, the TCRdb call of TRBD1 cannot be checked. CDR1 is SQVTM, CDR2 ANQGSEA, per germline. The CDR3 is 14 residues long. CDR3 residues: CSVLRQGNNEKLFF. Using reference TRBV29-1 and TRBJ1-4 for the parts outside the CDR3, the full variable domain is SAVISQKPSRDICQRGTSLTIQCQVDSQVTMMFWYRQQPGQSLTLIATANQGSEATYESGFVIDKFPISRPNLTFSTLTVSNMSPEDSSIYLCSVLRQGNNEKLFFGSGTQLSVL.

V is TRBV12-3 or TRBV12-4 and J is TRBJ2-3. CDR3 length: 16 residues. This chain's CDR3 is CASSFWVASSTDTQYF.

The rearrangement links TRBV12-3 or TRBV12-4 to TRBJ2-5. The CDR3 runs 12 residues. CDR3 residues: CASSFGEETQYF.

The CDR3: CASSQDGQKGDNEQFF. V usage is TRBV4-2 and J usage is TRBJ2-1; there is no DNA to check the TCRdb D call of TRBD1. The CDR3 contains 16 residues. CDR1 and CDR2 from the germline V gene are LGHNA and YNFKEQ.

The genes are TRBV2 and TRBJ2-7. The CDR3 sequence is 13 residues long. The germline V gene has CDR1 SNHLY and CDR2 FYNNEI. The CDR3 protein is CASSEQASYEQYF.

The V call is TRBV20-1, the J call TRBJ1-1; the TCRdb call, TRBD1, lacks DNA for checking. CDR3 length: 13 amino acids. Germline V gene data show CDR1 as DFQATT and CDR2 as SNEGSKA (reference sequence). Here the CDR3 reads CSALWTERFEAFF.

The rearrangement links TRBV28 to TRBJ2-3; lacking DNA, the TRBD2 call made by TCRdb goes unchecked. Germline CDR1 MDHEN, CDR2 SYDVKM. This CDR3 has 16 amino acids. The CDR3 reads CASSSPGPSGADTQYF.